Listed below are T cell receptor beta chains from one sample, sequenced in a study of blood T cell repertoires in COVID-19. Produced via immunoSEQ multiplex PCR; TCRdb's table is partial and in-frame only. Among 200,000 to 300,000 clones, roughly four fifths were seen once, and the ten largest hold 4%. Sequencing was done on a sample of peripheral blood. Receptors were obtained from a middle-aged man with acute or convalescent COVID-19. Each CDR3 is given with its conserved first and last residue. The D gene is left open where the match is weak. Clone sizes are given selectively: once, few, many, or a class where the clone is expanded.

TRBV5-1	once	TRBJ2-1	TRBD2	TGCGCCAGCAGCTTTCTAAGGACTAGCGGGATATTCTACAATGAGCAGTTCTTC	CASSFLRTSGIFYNEQFF
TRBV5-1	.	TRBJ1-6	TRBD1	TGCGCCAGCAGCTCCGGACAGGAGCCAAGCTCCTATAATTCACCCCTCCACTTT	CASSSGQEPSSYNSPLHF
TRBV5-6	.	TRBJ2-4	TRBD2	TGTGCCAGCAGCTGGAGGACTAGCGGTGCAGCCTCGGCCAAAAACATTCAGTACTTC	CASSWRTSGAASAKNIQYF
TRBV6-6	once	TRBJ1-1	.	TGTGCCAGCAGTTACACAGGCCAAGCTTTCTTT	CASSYTGQAFF
TRBV7-2	.	TRBJ1-5	TRBD1	TGTGCCAGCAGCCCACGACAGGGGGCGGGTCAGCCCCAGCATTTT	CASSPRQGAGQPQHF
TRBV3-1/TRBV3-2	.	TRBJ1-2	TRBD1	TGTGCCAGCAGCCAGGACCACAGGGGGCTCGACTATGGCTACACCTTC	CASSQDHRGLDYGYTF
TRBV7-9	.	TRBJ1-2	TRBD1	TGTGCCAGCAGCTCAGGGGGCTATGGCTACACCTTC	CASSSGGYGYTF
TRBV19	.	TRBJ1-3	TRBD1	TGTGCCAGTAGCACGATGGGACAGCACTCTGGAAACACCATATATTTT	CASSTMGQHSGNTIYF
TRBV5-8	.	TRBJ2-7	TRBD2	TGTGCCAGCAGCCGGGCACTACTAGCGGGGAGAACCTACGAGCAGTACTTC	CASSRALLAGRTYEQYF
TRBV5-8	.	TRBJ2-7	TRBD1	TGTGCCAGCAGCTATGACAGGGGGCGCGAGCAGTACTTC	CASSYDRGREQYF
TRBV21-1	once	TRBJ2-4	.	TGTGCCAGCAGCAAAGTTTTTCCGTTCCGCCAGGGTTGGGCCAAAAACATTCAGTACTTC	CASSKVFPFRQGWAKNIQYF
TRBV19	.	TRBJ1-1	.	TGTGCCAGTAGGCGACAGGTTTTGAACACTGAAGCTTTCTTT	CASRRQVLNTEAFF
TRBV30	.	TRBJ1-6	.	TGTGCCTGGAGTGTACTTGGCGGGGATAATTCACCCCTCCACTTT	CAWSVLGGDNSPLHF
TRBV30	.	TRBJ2-3	.	TGTGCCTGGAGTGTACAAAGGAGAGATACGCAGTATTTT	CAWSVQRRDTQYF
TRBV30	.	TRBJ2-1	TRBD2	TGTGCCTGGAGTCGGGGGACTAGCGGGGGAGGGGAGCAGTTCTTC	CAWSRGTSGGGEQFF
TRBV19	once	TRBJ2-7	TRBD1	TGTGCCAGTAGAGACACAATGACAGGGGGCACCATCTCCTACGAGCAGTACTTC	CASRDTMTGGTISYEQYF
TRBV7-9	.	TRBJ2-3	TRBD2	TGTGCCAGCAGCCCCCCCCGCGGGACTAGCGGGGCGAGCACAGATACGCAGTATTTT	CASSPPRGTSGASTDTQYF
TRBV7-9	.	TRBJ2-1	.	TGTGCCAGCAGCGCGGGCCTCCTTCCCCCCTACAATGAGCAGTTCTTC	CASSAGLLPPYNEQFF
TRBV5-1	.	TRBJ2-3	.	TGCGCCAGCAATGAGAGGGGGTTTAGCACAGATACGCAGTATTTT	CASNERGFSTDTQYF
TRBV3-1/TRBV3-2	.	TRBJ1-2	.	TGTGCCAGCAGCCAAGACCGGGTTGGCTACACCTTC	CASSQDRVGYTF
TRBV12-3/TRBV12-4	once	TRBJ1-2	.	TGTGCCAGCAGTTTAGGGTGGGAGGGCTACACCTTC	CASSLGWEGYTF
TRBV19	.	TRBJ1-1	.	TGTGCCAGTAGTATAGACCAGGGCACTGAAGCTTTCTTT	CASSIDQGTEAFF
TRBV28	.	TRBJ1-4	TRBD1	TGTGCCAGCAGGCAACAGGGGGTAGGTGAAAAACTGTTTTTT	CASRQQGVGEKLFF